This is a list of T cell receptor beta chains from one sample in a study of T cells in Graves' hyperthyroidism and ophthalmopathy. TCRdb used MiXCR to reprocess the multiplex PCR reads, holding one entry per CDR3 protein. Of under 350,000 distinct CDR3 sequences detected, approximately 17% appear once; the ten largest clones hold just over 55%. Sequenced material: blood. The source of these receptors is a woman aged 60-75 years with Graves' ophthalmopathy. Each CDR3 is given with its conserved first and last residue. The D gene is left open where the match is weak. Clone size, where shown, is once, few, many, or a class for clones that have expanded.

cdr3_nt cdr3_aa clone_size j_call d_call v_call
TGTGCCAGCAGTTGGGACAGGGGGTCGGTGAACACTGAAGCTTTCTTT CASSWDRGSVNTEAFF many TRBJ1-1 TRBD1 TRBV27
TGTGCCAGCAGCTATACAGGGAGCGCTGAAGCTTTCTTT CASSYTGSAEAFF many TRBJ1-1 . TRBV11-1
TGTGCCAGCAGCCAAGGACTCCAGGGGGCCAACACTGAAGCTTTCTTT CASSQGLQGANTEAFF many TRBJ1-1 TRBD1 TRBV3-1
TGTGCCAGCTCGCAGAGGGAGACAGGCGATTCACCCCTCCACTTT CASSQRETGDSPLHF few TRBJ1-6 . TRBV18
TGTGCCAGCAGCCGGACTGTCACTGAAGCTTTCTTT CASSRTVTEAFF many TRBJ1-1 . TRBV6-1
TGTGCCAGCTCACCAGACAGGTCCTACGAGCAGTACTTC CASSPDRSYEQYF many TRBJ2-7 . TRBV18
TGTGCCAGCAGCCAGGTTCTGGACAGGGCTCGAGATGGCTACACCTTC CASSQVLDRARDGYTF many TRBJ1-2 TRBD1 TRBV11-2
TGCGCCAGCAGCCAAGATTGGGGGCTAGCGGGCCGCACAGATACGCAGTATTTT CASSQDWGLAGRTDTQYF few TRBJ2-3 TRBD2 TRBV4-3
TGCAGTGCTAGAGATCTTACCCGGACCTCGAACACTGAAGCTTTCTTT CSARDLTRTSNTEAFF . TRBJ1-1 . TRBV20-1
TGTGCCAGCAGAACCACTAGCGGGAGGGCCTGGCATGAGCAGTTCTTC CASRTTSGRAWHEQFF . TRBJ2-1 TRBD2 TRBV7-9
TGTGCCAGCAGCCGGACAATGAACACTGAAGCTTTCTTT CASSRTMNTEAFF many TRBJ1-1 . TRBV3-1
TGTGCCAGCTCACAGGGGGTAGGCACTGAAGCTTTCTTT CASSQGVGTEAFF many TRBJ1-1 . TRBV18
TGTGCCAGCAGTCCCGGGGCCTCGGGGTGGGGACGTGCGCAGTATTTT CASSPGASGWGRAQYF . TRBJ2-3 . TRBV11-3
TGTGCCAGCAGCCCTGATCCCGGGACATTGTCCTCAGCTAACTATGGCTACACCTTC CASSPDPGTLSSANYGYTF many TRBJ1-2 . TRBV7-9
TGCGCCAGCAGCCAAACTAGCGGAGTCTCCTACGAGCAGTACTTC CASSQTSGVSYEQYF . TRBJ2-7 TRBD2 TRBV4-1
TGTGCCAGCTCACCACTCGGGCCCTCCTGGGAGCAGTACTTC CASSPLGPSWEQYF many TRBJ2-7 . TRBV18
TGCAGCGGGAACCGGGGTGGCGAGCAGTACTTC CSGNRGGEQYF few TRBJ2-7 . TRBV29-1
TGTGCTAGTGGTCCCGGGACATCGTCGGATTCCCAGTACTTC CASGPGTSSDSQYF many TRBJ2-5 . TRBV12-5
TGTGCCAGCAGTTCAGTTGGGAGACAGTTAAACACTGAAGCTTTCTTT CASSSVGRQLNTEAFF . TRBJ1-1 . TRBV6-2/TRBV6-3
TGTGCCAGTAGCGTGGACCCCAGCTCCTACAATGAGCAGTTCTTC CASSVDPSSYNEQFF few TRBJ2-1 . TRBV19
TGTGCCAGCGGGGGAACTAGCGGGAGGGCCCTTGAGCAGTTCTTC CASGGTSGRALEQFF many TRBJ2-1 TRBD2 TRBV12-3/TRBV12-4
TGTGCCTGGAGTGTAGGCGGGAGCGGCGAGCAGTACTTC CAWSVGGSGEQYF many TRBJ2-7 TRBD2 TRBV30
TGTGCCAGCAGTTACCGACTCTTGAACACTGAAGCTTTCTTT CASSYRLLNTEAFF many TRBJ1-1 . TRBV12-3/TRBV12-4
TGTGCCAGCAGCGTAGACGGGCGATACTCCTATAATTCACCCCTCCACTTT CASSVDGRYSYNSPLHF few TRBJ1-6 . TRBV9
TGCGCCAGCAGCTTTGAGACTAGGGGAACCTACGAGCAGTACTTC CASSFETRGTYEQYF . TRBJ2-7 . TRBV5-1
TGTGCTAGTGCCCTCGACCTAGGGACACCCAGAGATTTT CASALDLGTPRDF many TRBJ1-5 . TRBV12-5
TGTGCCACGAGGGTTGAGGAAAAACTGTTTTTT CATRVEEKLFF few TRBJ1-4 . TRBV10-3
TGTGCCAGCAGCACGCGACAGGGGTCTGGCTACACCTTC CASSTRQGSGYTF many TRBJ1-2 TRBD1 TRBV7-2
TGCGCCAGCAGCTTGGATCCGGGACAGGGTGCGACTGAAGCTTTCTTT CASSLDPGQGATEAFF many TRBJ1-1 TRBD1 TRBV5-1
TGCAGTGCTAGACCCGGGAGGGCCAAACGGGATACGCAGTATTTT CSARPGRAKRDTQYF many TRBJ2-3 TRBD2 TRBV20-1
TGTGCCAGCAGCGTAGGTGGGTCGAACACCGGGGAGCTGTTTTTT CASSVGGSNTGELFF . TRBJ2-2 . TRBV9
TGCAGTGCTAGTGGGACAGGGGCGTCGGCAACTAATGAAAAACTGTTTTTT CSASGTGASATNEKLFF . TRBJ1-4 TRBD1 TRBV20-1
TGTGCCAGCAGCCTTGGGACAGGGCGCGGAGCTTTCTTT CASSLGTGRGAFF . TRBJ1-1 TRBD1 TRBV7-9
TGCAGCGTTGTAGAGCGTGTCTATGGCTACACCTTC CSVVERVYGYTF few TRBJ1-2 . TRBV29-1
TGTGCCAGTAGTATTTCACCGGATTTACCCCCCCGTGAAGCTTTCTTT CASSISPDLPPREAFF . TRBJ1-1 . TRBV19
TGTGCCAGCAGCGGGGAACCTCAGACCGACTATGGCTACACCTTC CASSGEPQTDYGYTF many TRBJ1-2 . TRBV9
TGCAGTGCTAGTGTAGGGGGCCTAAATTCACCCCTCCACTTT CSASVGGLNSPLHF . TRBJ1-6 TRBD1 TRBV20-1